These 22 T cell receptor beta chains originate from one sample sequenced in a study of beta chain features in type 1 diabetes. All of the isolated RNA was reverse transcribed, so expressed TCRB transcripts were sequenced. Assay used: immunoSEQ multiplex PCR; TCRdb lists only in-frame clones, some missing. This table holds 850,000 to 900,000 clones, about a sixth found once. The specimen sequenced was naive CD4+ T cells from blood. These receptors all stem from a young woman in good health.

This clone has just a few counts. The rearrangement uses TRBV5-1 and TRBJ2-2; 9 nucleotides agree with TRBD2. Germline trimming cut 4 bases from V and 2 bases from J; bases unmatched to any gene: 3. From germline, CDR1 is SGHRS and CDR2 YFSETQ. This CDR3 region has 15 residues. The CDR3 reads CASSALAGNTGELFF. The CDR3 bases are TGCGCCAGCAGCGCACTAGCGGGCAACACCGGGGAGCTGTTTTTT.

The V and J genes are TRBV7-2 and TRBJ2-1, with 9 nucleotides matching TRBD1. J gave up 8 bases and V 4 bases, and 6 bases lay outside the gene matches. CDR1 is SGHTA and CDR2 is FQGNSA in the germline V gene. The CDR3 contains 14 residues. Here the CDR3 reads CASSSRTGAYEQFF. The CDR3 DNA follows: TGTGCCAGCAGCTCTAGGACAGGGGCATATGAGCAGTTCTTC.

The chain combines TRBV10-3 with TRBJ1-4; 9 bases map to TRBD1. The CDR3 covers 15 residues. Germline V gene lookup returns CDR1 ENHRY and CDR2 SYGVKD. V shed 3 bases and J 5 bases; nucleotides not matched to a gene: 4. In DNA form, the CDR3 reads TGTGCCATCAGTGATGGGACAGGGACCAATGAAAAACTGTTTTTT. It encodes CAISDGTGTNEKLFF.

The genes are TRBV6-6 and TRBJ2-5; 8 bases align to TRBD1. Germline trimming cut 10 bases from V and 5 bases from J; bases unmatched to any gene: 9. The CDR3 spans 13 residues. The germline CDR1 and CDR2 sequences are MNHNY and SVGAGI (reference sequence). CDR3: CATRRTGTETQYF. The CDR3 bases are TGTGCCACCCGACGGACAGGGACGGAGACCCAGTACTTC.

V and J are TRBV7-9 and TRBJ2-5; 10 nucleotides agree with TRBD2. This CDR3 has 15 residues. Trimming cost V 3 bases and J 5 bases; bases outside gene matches: 6. The V gene's germline CDR1 is SEHNR and CDR2 FQNEAQ (reference sequence). The DNA of the CDR3 is TGTGCCAGCAGCTTCCTAGCGGGAGTCGCGGAGACCCAGTACTTC. Its translation is CASSFLAGVAETQYF.

This clone was detected only a few times. The rearrangement uses TRBV7-9 and TRBJ2-5, with 7 bases matching TRBD1. The CDR3 is 15 amino acids. The germline gives CDR1 SEHNR, CDR2 FQNEAQ (reference sequence). J was trimmed by 4 bases and V by 5 bases; bases with no gene match: 10. CDR3 protein: CASSPRDRVLETQYF. In nucleotides, the CDR3 is TGTGCCAGCAGCCCCCGTGACAGGGTATTAGAGACCCAGTACTTC.

The table lists this clone with a few counts. The chain links TRBV18 to TRBJ1-5; perhaps TRBD1 as D (6 bases). Germline loops: CDR1 KGHSH, CDR2 LQKENI. The CDR3 totals 15 residues. The V end was cut by 2 bases, the J end by 7 bases, with 15 bases between. The CDR3 DNA follows: TGTGCCAGCTCACCAGGAACACAAGGGGGACAGCCCCAGCATTTT. Protein product: CASSPGTQGGQPQHF.

This clone has a handful of counts. This chain uses TRBV5-1 with TRBJ1-2; TRBD1 aligns across 7 bases. Germline V lookup: CDR1 SGHRS, CDR2 YFSETQ. The CDR3 consists of 15 residues. With 0 bases clipped from V and 6 bases from J, the junction kept 8 bases outside the gene matches. CDR3 nucleotides: TGCGCCAGCAGCTTGGCCGGGTCCGGGACAGATGGCTACACCTTC. As protein: CASSLAGSGTDGYTF.

This chain connects TRBV4-2 to TRBJ2-1, with 11 positions matching TRBD2. The CDR3 has 18 amino acids. The J segment lost 4 bases and the V segment lost 1 base, leaving 9 bases of the junction unmatched. CDR1 and CDR2 from the germline V gene are LGHNA and YNFKEQ. The CDR3 nucleotides are TGTGCCAGCAGCCAAGCAAGGTTGGGACTAGCGGATTACAATGAGCAGTTCTTC. Protein sequence: CASSQARLGLADYNEQFF.

There are a few counts of this clone. A read error may produce the germline difference seen at one junction end. This chain links TRBV25-1 with TRBJ1-1; 7 nucleotides match TRBD1. The CDR3 extends over 12 amino acids. Germline V gene data show CDR1 as MGHDK and CDR2 as SYGVNS. The CDR3 DNA is TGTGCCAGCAGCAGACCAGGGACAGCCCGAAAGTTT. Its translation: CASSRPGTARKF.

The gene calls are TRBV27 and TRBJ2-2; the D gene is possibly TRBD2 (6 bases). The germline V gene encodes CDR1 MNHEY and CDR2 SMNVEV (reference sequence). Trimming left V 4 bases short and J 1 base short, with 16 bases between. CDR3 length equals 17 residues. The CDR3 nucleotides are TGTGCCAGCAGTTCACCTCTAGGGCGGGGGAACACCGGGGAGCTGTTTTTT. This encodes CASSSPLGRGNTGELFF.

The chain has TRBV11-3 and TRBJ2-1, with 10 positions matching TRBD2. The germline V gene encodes CDR1 SGHNT and CDR2 YENEEA. The CDR3 covers 13 residues. V trimming: 3 bases; J trimming: 14 bases; junction bases outside the gene matches: 7. CDR3 residues: CASSLGSGREKFF. The CDR3 DNA sequence: TGTGCCAGCAGCTTGGGGAGCGGGAGGGAAAAGTTCTTC.

The V call is TRBV7-3, the J call TRBJ2-7; a weak D match, TRBD1 (6 bases). Germline CDR1 is SGHTA and CDR2 is FQGTGA. The length of the CDR3 is 14 residues. V lost 5 bases, J lost 4 bases, and 15 bases lay in between. This CDR3 reads CASSLELQGYEQYF. DNA of the CDR3: TGTGCCAGCAGCCTGGAGTTACAGGGATACGAGCAGTACTTC.

This clone was found a few times. This sample also contains other DNA sequences that code for the same CDR3. The chain employs TRBV28 and TRBJ2-5; perhaps TRBD2 as D (6 bases). This CDR3 contains 13 residues. Germline assignment: CDR1 MDHEN and CDR2 SYDVKM. V shed 5 bases and J shed 2 bases, with 9 bases lying between them. The DNA for the CDR3 is TGTGCCAGCAGTAGCGGGCCTCAAGAGACCCAGTACTTC. Amino acids: CASSSGPQETQYF.

This clone was counted between two and nine times. The chain carries TRBV4-2 and TRBJ1-2; D is possibly TRBD1 (5 bases). The V end lost 1 base, the J end lost 8 bases, and 14 bases lay between the germline ends. Per germline, CDR1 LGHNA and CDR2 YNFKEQ. The CDR3 has 14 residues. The CDR3: CASSQVSRVGGYTF. Written as DNA, the CDR3 is TGTGCCAGCAGCCAAGTGAGCAGGGTGGGAGGCTACACCTTC.

The rearrangement uses TRBV6-6 and TRBJ1-2; D is perhaps TRBD1 (6 bases). The ends were cut back, 7 bases at V and 7 bases at J, with 19 bases in the middle. The germline CDR1 and CDR2 sequences are MNHNY and SVGAGI (reference sequence). This CDR3 is 14 amino acids long. DNA of the CDR3: TGTGCCAGCACGAGCCAGGAGGGGGTAGGTGGCTACACCTTC. This translates into CASTSQEGVGGYTF.

The V and J genes are TRBV25-1 and TRBJ2-7, with a possible D match to TRBD2 (6 bases). The germline CDR1 and CDR2 sequences are MGHDK and SYGVNS. The CDR3 has 15 residues. The V end was cut by 1 base, the J end by 7 bases, with 17 bases between. The CDR3 nucleotides are TGTGCCAGCAGTGAATCCGGGGGAGTCGCGTGGGAGCAGTACTTC. Translation: CASSESGGVAWEQYF.

CDR3 residues: CASSLNRANEKLFF. The CDR3 region has the DNA TGTGCCAGCAGCTTAAACAGGGCTAATGAAAAACTGTTTTTT. The chain couples TRBV7-9 to TRBJ1-4, with a possible D match to TRBD1 (6 bases). The V gene's germline CDR1 is SEHNR and CDR2 FQNEAQ (reference sequence). V lost 2 bases, J lost 3 bases, and 7 bases lay in between. This CDR3 spans 14 amino acids.

In this sample, this clone turned up a few times. The V and J genes are TRBV29-1 and TRBJ2-7; D is unclear. Germline CDR1 SQVTM, CDR2 ANQGSEA. CDR3 length equals 11 residues. Trimming cost V 4 bases and J 2 bases, with 6 bases left between them. Here the CDR3 reads CSVAAAYEQYF. CDR3 nucleotides: TGCAGCGTTGCAGCTGCCTACGAGCAGTACTTC.

J is TRBJ2-4 and V is TRBV6-5; D tentatively reads TRBD1 or TRBD2 (5 bases each). V lost 2 bases to trimming and J lost 6 bases, with 11 bases between them. The CDR3 length is 14 residues. CDR1 is MNHEY and CDR2 is SVGAGI in the germline V gene. This CDR3 reads CASSYAGTGNIQYF. The CDR3 DNA reads TGTGCCAGCAGTTACGCCGGGACGGGAAACATTCAGTACTTC.

In its sample, this clone was seen once. The chain is built from TRBV7-2 and TRBJ1-2; D gene uncertain. CDR1 SGHTA and CDR2 FQGNSA come from the germline V gene. V was cut by 10 bases and J by 7 bases, with 16 bases left in between. This CDR3 spans 12 amino acids. The CDR3 sequence: CATLKRSRGYTF. In nucleotides, the CDR3 is TGTGCCACCTTGAAGAGGAGTCGTGGCTACACCTTC.

This clone was detected a few times. This sequence joins TRBV7-9 and TRBJ1-2, with a tentative D call TRBD1 (5 bases). This CDR3 spans 15 amino acids. Between the trimmed V and J ends, which lost 3 bases and 1 base, there was a span of 12 bases. Per the germline V gene, CDR1 is SEHNR and CDR2 is FQNEAQ (reference sequence). CDR3 protein: CASSFGDGHNYGYTF. CDR3 DNA: TGTGCCAGCAGCTTCGGGGACGGACATAACTATGGCTACACCTTC.